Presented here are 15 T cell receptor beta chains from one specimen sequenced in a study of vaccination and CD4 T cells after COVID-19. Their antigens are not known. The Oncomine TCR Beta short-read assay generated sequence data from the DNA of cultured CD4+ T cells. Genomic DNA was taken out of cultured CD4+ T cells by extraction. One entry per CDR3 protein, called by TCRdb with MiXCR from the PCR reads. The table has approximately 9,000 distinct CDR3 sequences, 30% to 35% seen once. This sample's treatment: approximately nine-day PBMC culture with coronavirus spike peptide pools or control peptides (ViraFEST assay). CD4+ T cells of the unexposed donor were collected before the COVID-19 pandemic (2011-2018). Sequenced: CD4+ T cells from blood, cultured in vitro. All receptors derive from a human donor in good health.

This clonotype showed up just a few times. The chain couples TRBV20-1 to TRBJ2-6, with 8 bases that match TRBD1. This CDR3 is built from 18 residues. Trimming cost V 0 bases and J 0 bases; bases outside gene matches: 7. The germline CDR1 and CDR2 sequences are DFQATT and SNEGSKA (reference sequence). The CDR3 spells CSARDITGGSSGANVLTF. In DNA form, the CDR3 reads TGCAGTGCTAGAGATATCACAGGGGGGTCCTCTGGGGCCAACGTCCTGACTTTC.

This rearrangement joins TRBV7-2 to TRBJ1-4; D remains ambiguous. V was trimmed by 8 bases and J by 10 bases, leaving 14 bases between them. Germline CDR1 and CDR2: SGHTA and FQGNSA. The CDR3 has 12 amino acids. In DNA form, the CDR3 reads TGTGCCAGCGGTGGCCAAACGGGAAAACTGTTTTTT. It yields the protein CASGGQTGKLFF.

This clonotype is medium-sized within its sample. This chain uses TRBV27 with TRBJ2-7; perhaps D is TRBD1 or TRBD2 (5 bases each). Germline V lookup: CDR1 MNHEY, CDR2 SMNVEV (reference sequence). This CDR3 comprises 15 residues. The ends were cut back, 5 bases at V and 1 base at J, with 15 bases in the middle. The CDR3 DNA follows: TGTGCCAGCAGTAGTCCGGGAACAGGATCCTACGAGCAGTACTTC. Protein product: CASSSPGTGSYEQYF.

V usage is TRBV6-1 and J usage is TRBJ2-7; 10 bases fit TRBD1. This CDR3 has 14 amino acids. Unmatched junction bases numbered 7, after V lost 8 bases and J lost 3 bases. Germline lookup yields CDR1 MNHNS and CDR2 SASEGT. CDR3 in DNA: TGTGCCAGCTTCCTGGGGGACAGGGGCTACGAGCAGTACTTC. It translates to CASFLGDRGYEQYF.

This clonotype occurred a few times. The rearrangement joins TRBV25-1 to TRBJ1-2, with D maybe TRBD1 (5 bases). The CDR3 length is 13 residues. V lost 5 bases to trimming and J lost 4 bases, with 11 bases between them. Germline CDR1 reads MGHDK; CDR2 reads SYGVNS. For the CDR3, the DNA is TGTGCCAGCAGTAAAGGGGCTTCCTATGGCTACACCTTC. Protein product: CASSKGASYGYTF.

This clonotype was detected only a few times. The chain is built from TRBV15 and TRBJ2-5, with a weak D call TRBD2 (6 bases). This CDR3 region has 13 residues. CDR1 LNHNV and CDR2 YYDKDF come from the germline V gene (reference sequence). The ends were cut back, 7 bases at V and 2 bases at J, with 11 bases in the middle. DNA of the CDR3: TGTGCCACCACCCCGGGACTTCAAGAGACCCAGTACTTC. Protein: CATTPGLQETQYF.

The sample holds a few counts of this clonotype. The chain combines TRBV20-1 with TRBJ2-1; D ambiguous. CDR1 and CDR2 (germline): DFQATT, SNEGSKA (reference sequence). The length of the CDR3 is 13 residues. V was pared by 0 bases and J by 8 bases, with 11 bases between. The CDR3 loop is CSARDSRSDEQFF. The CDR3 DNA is TGCAGTGCTAGAGATAGTAGAAGCGATGAGCAGTTCTTC.

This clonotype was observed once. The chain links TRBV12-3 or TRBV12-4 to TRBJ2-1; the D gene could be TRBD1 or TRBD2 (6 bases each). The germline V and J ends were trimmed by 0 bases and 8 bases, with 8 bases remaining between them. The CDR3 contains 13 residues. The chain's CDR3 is CASSLAGGDEQFF. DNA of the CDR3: TGTGCCAGCAGTTTAGCGGGGGGCGATGAGCAGTTCTTC.

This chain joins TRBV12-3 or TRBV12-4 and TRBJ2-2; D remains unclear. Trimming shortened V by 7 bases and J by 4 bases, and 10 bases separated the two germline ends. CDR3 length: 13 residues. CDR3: CASKRQSTGELFF. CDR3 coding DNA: TGTGCCAGCAAGCGACAAAGCACCGGGGAGCTGTTTTTT.

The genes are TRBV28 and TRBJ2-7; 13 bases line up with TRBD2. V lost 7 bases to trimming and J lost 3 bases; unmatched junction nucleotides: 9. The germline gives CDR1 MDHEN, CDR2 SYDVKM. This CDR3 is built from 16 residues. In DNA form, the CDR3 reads TGTGCCAGCACCTCCTTGGGACTAGCGGGACACTACGAGCAGTACTTC. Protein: CASTSLGLAGHYEQYF.

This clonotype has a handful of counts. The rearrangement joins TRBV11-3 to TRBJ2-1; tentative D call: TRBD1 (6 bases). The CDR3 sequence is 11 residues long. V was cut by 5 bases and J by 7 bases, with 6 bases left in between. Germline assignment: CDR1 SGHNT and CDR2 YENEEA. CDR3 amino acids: CASSQGNEQFF. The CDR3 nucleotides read TGTGCCAGCAGCCAGGGGAATGAGCAGTTCTTC.

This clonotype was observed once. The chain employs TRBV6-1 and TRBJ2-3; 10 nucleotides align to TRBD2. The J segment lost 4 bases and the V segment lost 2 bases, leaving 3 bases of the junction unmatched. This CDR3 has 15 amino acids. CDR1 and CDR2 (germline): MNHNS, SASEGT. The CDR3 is CASSELAGAPDTQYF. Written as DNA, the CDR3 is TGTGCCAGCAGTGAACTAGCGGGAGCGCCAGATACGCAGTATTTT.

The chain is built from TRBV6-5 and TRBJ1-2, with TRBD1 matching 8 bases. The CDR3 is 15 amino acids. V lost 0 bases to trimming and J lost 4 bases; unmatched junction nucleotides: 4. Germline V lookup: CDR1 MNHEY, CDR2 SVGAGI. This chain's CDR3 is CASSYSRTGSYGYTF. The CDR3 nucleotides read TGTGCCAGCAGTTACTCCCGGACAGGGAGCTATGGCTACACCTTC.

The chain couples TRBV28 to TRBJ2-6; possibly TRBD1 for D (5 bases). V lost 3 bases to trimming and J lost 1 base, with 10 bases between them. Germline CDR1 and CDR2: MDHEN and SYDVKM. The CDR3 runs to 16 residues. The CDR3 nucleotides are TGTGCCAGCAGTTTTTACAGGTTTTCTGGGGCCAACGTCCTGACTTTC. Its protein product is CASSFYRFSGANVLTF.

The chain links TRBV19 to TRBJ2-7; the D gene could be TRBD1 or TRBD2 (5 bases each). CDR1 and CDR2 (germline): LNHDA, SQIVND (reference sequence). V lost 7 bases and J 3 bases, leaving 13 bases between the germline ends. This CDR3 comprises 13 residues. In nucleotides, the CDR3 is TGTGCCAGTACTACTAGGGGCGGCTACGAGCAGTACTTC. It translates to CASTTRGGYEQYF.